This TCR beta chain emerged from a study of CD8+ T cells in alopecia areata. Study in general: Those treated were given oral tofacitinib at 5 to 10 mg twice daily. Study-level findings and limits: Lesional scalp, especially alopecia totalis/universalis, showed higher clonality than normal scalp.

RNA extraction and reverse transcription yielded cDNA as sequencing template. Using immunoSEQ multiplex PCR, the repertoire was profiled, and TCRdb retains in-frame clones only, with some absent. The profile shows 160,000 or so clones, about 67% of them singletons. Cell sorting on a FACSAria was used to separate CD4+ and CD8+ T cells from the PBMCs. About this clone itself: Its target is not known.

The CDR3 covers 11 residues. The V gene lost 7 bases and the J gene lost 7 bases, with 10 bases spanning the gap. CDR1 MNHEY and CDR2 SMNVEV come from the germline V gene (reference sequence). The sequence was obtained from a human donor with alopecia areata. This chain connects TRBV27 to TRBJ1-2, with a possible D match to TRBD1 (6 bases). The sequenced sample was CD8+ T cells sorted from blood, obtained at week 0. The CDR3 region has the DNA TGTGCCAGCATGGGGGCACTTGGCTACACCTTC. It yields the protein CASMGALGYTF.